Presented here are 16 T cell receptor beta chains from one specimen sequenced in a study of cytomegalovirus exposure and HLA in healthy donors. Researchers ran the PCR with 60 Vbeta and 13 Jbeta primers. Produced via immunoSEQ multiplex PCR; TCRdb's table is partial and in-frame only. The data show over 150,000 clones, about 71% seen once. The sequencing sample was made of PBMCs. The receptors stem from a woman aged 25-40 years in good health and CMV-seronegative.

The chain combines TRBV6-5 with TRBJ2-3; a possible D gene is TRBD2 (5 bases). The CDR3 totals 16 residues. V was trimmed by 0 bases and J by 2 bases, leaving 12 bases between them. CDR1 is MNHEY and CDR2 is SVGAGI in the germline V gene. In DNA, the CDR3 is TGTGCCAGCAGTTACTCCTATTTGCTAGCCACAGATACGCAGTATTTT. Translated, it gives CASSYSYLLATDTQYF.

The CDR3 coding sequence is TGTGCCAGCAGCTTAGGCCACCGGGACAGGGGCGAGCAGTACTTC. This codes for CASSLGHRDRGEQYF. The chain links TRBV7-9 to TRBJ2-7; 10 bases fit TRBD1. The CDR3 totals 15 residues. J lost 6 bases, V lost 1 base, and 6 bases had no gene match. Germline values: CDR1 SEHNR, CDR2 FQNEAQ (reference sequence).

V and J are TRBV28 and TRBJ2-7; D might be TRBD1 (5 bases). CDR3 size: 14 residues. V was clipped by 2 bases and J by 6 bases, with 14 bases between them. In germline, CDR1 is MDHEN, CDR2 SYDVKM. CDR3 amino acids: CASSLPTVSGEQYF. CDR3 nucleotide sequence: TGTGCCAGCAGTTTACCGACAGTATCGGGCGAGCAGTACTTC.

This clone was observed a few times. The CDR3 protein is CASSPSVYEQYF. In DNA form, the CDR3 reads TGTGCCAGCAGCCCGTCGGTCTACGAGCAGTACTTC. This chain connects TRBV7-2 to TRBJ2-7; D gene unclear. Germline assignment: CDR1 SGHTA and CDR2 FQGNSA. Trimming took off 5 bases at V and 3 bases at J, with 8 bases between the two ends. The length of the CDR3 is 12 residues. The full variable domain, with the rest looked up from reference TRBV7-2 and TRBJ2-7, is GAGVSQSPSNKVTEKGKDVELRCDPISGHTALYWYRQSLGQGLEFLIYFQGNSAPDKSGLPSDRFSAERTGGSVSTLTIQRTQQEDSAVYLCASSPSVYEQYFGPGTRLTVT.

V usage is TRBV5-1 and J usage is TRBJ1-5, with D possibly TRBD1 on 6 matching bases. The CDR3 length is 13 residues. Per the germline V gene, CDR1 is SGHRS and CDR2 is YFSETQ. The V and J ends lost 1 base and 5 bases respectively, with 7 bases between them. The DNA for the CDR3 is TGCGCCAGCAGCTTGTCAGGGGATCAGCCCCAGCATTTT. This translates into CASSLSGDQPQHF.

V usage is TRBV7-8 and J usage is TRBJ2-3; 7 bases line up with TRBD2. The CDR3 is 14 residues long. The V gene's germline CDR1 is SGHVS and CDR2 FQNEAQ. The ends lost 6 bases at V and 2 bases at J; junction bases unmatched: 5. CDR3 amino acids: CASSVSGDTDTQYF. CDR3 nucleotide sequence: TGTGCCAGCAGTGTGAGCGGGGACACAGATACGCAGTATTTT.

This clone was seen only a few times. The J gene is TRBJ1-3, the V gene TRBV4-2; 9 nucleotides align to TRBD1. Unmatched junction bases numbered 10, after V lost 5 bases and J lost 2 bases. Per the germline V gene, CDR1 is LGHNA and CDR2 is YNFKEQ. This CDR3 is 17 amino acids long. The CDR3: CASSERTGTGTGNTIYF. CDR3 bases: TGTGCCAGCAGCGAAAGAACCGGGACAGGGACTGGAAACACCATATATTTT.

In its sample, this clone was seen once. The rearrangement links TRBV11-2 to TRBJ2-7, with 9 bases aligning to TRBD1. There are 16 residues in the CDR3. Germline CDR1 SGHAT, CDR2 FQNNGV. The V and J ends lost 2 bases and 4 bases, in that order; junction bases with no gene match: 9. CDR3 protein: CASSLRSGTGTYEQYF. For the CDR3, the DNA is TGTGCCAGCAGCTTACGAAGTGGGACAGGGACGTACGAGCAGTACTTC.

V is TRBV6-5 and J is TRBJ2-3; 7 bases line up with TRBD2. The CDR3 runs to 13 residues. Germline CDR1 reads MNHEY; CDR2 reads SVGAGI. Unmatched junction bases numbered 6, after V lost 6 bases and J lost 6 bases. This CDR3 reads CASRRDYLDTQYF. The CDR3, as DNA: TGTGCCAGCAGAAGGGACTATCTTGATACGCAGTATTTT.

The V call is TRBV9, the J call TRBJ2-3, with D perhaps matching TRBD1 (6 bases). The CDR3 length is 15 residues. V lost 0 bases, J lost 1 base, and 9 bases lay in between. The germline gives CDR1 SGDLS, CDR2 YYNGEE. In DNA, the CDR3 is TGTGCCAGCAGCGTAGCAGGGGCCCGCACAGATACGCAGTATTTT. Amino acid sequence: CASSVAGARTDTQYF.

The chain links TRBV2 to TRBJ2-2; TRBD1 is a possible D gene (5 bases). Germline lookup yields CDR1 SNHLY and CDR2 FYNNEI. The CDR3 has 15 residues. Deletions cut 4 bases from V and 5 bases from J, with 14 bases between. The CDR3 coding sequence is TGTGCCAGCAGTGTTTGGCAGGGTGGGACCGGGGAGCTGTTTTTT. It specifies CASSVWQGGTGELFF. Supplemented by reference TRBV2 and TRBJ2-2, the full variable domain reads EPEVTQTPSHQVTQMGQEVILRCVPISNHLYFYWYRQILGQKVEFLVSFYNNEISEKSEIFDDQFSVERPDGSNFTLKIRSTKLEDSAMYFCASSVWQGGTGELFFGEGSRLTVL.

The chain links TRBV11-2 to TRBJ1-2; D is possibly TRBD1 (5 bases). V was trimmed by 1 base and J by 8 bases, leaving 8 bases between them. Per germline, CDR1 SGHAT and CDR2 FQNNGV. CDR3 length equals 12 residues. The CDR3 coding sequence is TGTGCCAGCAGCTTAGCAGGGCTCGGCTACACCTTC. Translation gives CASSLAGLGYTF.

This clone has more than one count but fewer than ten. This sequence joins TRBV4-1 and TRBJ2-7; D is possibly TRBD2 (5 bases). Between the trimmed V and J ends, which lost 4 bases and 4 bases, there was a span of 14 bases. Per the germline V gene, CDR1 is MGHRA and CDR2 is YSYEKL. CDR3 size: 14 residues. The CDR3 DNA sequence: TGCGCCAGCAGCCGCATCGTGGCGGGTTACGAGCAGTACTTC. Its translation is CASSRIVAGYEQYF.

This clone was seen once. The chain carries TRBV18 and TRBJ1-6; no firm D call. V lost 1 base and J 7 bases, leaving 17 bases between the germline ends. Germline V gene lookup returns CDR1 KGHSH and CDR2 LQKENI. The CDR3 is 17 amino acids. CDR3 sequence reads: CASSPLGGGSGNSPLHF. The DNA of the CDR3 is TGTGCCAGCTCACCACTTGGAGGTGGTAGCGGAAATTCACCCCTCCACTTT.

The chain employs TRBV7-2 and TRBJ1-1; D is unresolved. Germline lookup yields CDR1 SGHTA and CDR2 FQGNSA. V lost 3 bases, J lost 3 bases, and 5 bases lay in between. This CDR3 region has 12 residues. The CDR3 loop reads CASSFHYTEAFF. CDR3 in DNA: TGTGCCAGCAGCTTTCACTACACTGAAGCTTTCTTT.

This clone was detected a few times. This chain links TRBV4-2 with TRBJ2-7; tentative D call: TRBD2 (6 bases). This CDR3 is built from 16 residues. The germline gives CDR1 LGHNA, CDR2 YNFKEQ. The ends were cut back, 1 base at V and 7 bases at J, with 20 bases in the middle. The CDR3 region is CASSQGRGEEWEEQYF. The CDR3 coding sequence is TGTGCCAGCAGCCAAGGTCGCGGGGAGGAGTGGGAAGAGCAGTACTTC.